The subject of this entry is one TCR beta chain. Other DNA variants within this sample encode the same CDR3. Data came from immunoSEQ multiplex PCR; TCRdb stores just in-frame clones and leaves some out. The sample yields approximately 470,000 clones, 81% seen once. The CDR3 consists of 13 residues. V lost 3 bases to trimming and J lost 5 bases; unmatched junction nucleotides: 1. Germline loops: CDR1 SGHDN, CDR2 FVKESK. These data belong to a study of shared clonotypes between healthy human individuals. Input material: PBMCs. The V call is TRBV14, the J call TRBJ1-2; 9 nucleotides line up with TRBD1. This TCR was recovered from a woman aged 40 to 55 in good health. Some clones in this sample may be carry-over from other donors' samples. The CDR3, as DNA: TGTGCCAGCAGCCAGGGGACAGGGTATGGCTACACCTTC. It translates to CASSQGTGYGYTF.